The clone carrying this TCR beta chain was found once. The ends lost 2 bases at V and 2 bases at J; junction bases unmatched: 1. The germline V gene has CDR1 SGHKS and CDR2 YYEKEE (reference sequence). This CDR3 is 14 amino acids long. The sample is drawn from a study of T cell changes during pregnancy in multiple sclerosis. The repertoire was sequenced with immunoSEQ multiplex PCR; TCRdb's copy has only in-frame clones and lacks some. The table lists over 55,000 clones, 90% to 95% of them singletons. Sequencing was performed on CD8+ T cells from peripheral blood mononuclear cells, taken in the third trimester of pregnancy. This chain uses TRBV5-5 with TRBJ2-3, with 8 bases aligning to TRBD2. This receptor was identified in a female donor with multiple sclerosis, enrolled in a pregnancy study. Here the CDR3 reads CASSLLAVTDTQYF. The CDR3 DNA follows: TGTGCCAGCAGCTTACTAGCGGTCACAGATACGCAGTATTTT. Full variable domain (rest looked up from reference TRBV5-5 and TRBJ2-3): DAGVTQSPTHLIKTRGQQVTLRCSPISGHKSVSWYQQVLGQGPQFIFQYYEKEERGRGNFPDRFSARQFPNYSSELNVNALLLGDSALYLCASSLLAVTDTQYFGPGTRLTVL.